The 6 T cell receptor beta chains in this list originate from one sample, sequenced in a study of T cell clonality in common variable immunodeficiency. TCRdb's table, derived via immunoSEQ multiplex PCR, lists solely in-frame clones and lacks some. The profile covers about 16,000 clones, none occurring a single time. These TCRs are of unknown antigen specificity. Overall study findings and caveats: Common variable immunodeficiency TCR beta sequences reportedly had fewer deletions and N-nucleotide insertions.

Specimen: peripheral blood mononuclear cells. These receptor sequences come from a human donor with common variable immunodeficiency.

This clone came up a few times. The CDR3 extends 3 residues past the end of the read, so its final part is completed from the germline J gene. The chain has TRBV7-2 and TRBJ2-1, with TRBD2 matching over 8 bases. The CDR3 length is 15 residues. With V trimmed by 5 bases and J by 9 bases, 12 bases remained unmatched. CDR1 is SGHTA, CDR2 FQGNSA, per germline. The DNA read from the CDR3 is TGTGCCAGCAGCGCGCCGGGGGGGTCAAGGTTTGAG. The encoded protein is CASSAPGGSRFE. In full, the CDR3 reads CASSAPGGSRFEQFF.

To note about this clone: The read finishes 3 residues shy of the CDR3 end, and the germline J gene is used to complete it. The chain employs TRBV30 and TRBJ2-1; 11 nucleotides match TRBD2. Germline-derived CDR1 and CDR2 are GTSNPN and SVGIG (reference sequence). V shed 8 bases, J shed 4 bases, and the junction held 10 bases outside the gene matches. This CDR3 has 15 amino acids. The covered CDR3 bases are TGTGCCACCCGGGCTAGCGGGGGGCAATACAATGAG. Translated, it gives CATRASGGQYNE. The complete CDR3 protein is CATRASGGQYNEQFF.

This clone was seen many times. The CDR3 region is CASSFAGNSPLHF. The sequenced part of the CDR3 DNA is TGTGCCAGCAGCTTCGCAGGGAATTCACCC. This chain links TRBV7-2 with TRBJ1-6; maybe TRBD1 (5 bases). The read finishes 3 residues shy of the CDR3 end, and the germline J gene is used to complete it. Germline V lookup: CDR1 SGHTA, CDR2 FQGNSA. The CDR3 is 13 amino acids. V shed 3 bases and J shed 7 bases, with 7 bases lying between them.

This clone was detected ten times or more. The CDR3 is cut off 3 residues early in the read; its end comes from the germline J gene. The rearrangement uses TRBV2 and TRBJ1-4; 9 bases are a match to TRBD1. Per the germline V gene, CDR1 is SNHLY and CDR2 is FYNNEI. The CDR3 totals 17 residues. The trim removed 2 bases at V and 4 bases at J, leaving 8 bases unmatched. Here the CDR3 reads CASSERGPGQGNEKLFF. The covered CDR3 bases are TGTGCCAGCAGTGAACGCGGACCGGGACAGGGTAATGAAAAA. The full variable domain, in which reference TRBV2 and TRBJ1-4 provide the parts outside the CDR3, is EPEVTQTPSHQVTQMGQEVILRCVPISNHLYFYWYRQILGQKVEFLVSFYNNEISEKSEIFDDQFSVERPDGSNFTLKIRSTKLEDSAMYFCASSERGPGQGNEKLFFGSGTQLSVL.

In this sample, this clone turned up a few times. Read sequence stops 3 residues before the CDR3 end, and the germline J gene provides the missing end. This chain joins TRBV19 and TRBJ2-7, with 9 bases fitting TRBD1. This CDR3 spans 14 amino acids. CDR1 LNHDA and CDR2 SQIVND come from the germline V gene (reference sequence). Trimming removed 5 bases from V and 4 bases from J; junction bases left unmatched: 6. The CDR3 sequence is CASSSTGGAYEQYF. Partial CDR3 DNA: TGTGCCAGTAGTTCTACAGGGGGCGCGTACGAG.

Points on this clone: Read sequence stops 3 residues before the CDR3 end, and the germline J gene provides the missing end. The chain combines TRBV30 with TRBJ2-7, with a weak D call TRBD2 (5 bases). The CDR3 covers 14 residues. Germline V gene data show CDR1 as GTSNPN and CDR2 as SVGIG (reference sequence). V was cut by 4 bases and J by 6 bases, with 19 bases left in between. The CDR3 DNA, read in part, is TGTGCCTGGAATTCCTTCGGACTGGCGGGCGAG. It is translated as CAWNSFGLAGE. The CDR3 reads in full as CAWNSFGLAGEQYF.